The 23 T cell receptor beta chains presented below share a single source sample, sequenced in a study of T cells in Graves' hyperthyroidism and ophthalmopathy. Authors of the study amplified TCR beta CDR3 regions from RNA transcripts. RT-PCR in the first round (using the HTBI primer set) targeted the TCR CDR3. TCRdb re-called the multiplex PCR reads with MiXCR, one entry per CDR3 protein. The data show roughly 660,000 distinct CDR3 sequences, with about 18% seen just once and about a sixth held by the top ten. What was sequenced was blood. The receptors derive from a man aged 50 or older with Graves' hyperthyroidism.

This clonotype was seen ten or more times. V and J are TRBV11-2 and TRBJ2-7; D might be TRBD2 (6 bases). This CDR3 is built from 14 residues. Deletions cut 5 bases from V and 4 bases from J, with 15 bases between. From germline, CDR1 is SGHAT and CDR2 FQNNGV. This CDR3 is CASSLTSSGYEQYF. The CDR3 bases are TGTGCCAGCAGCCTAACATCCAGCGGGTACGAGCAGTACTTC. Filled out from reference TRBV11-2 and TRBJ2-7, the complete variable domain reads EAGVAQSPRYKIIEKRQSVAFWCNPISGHATLYWYQQILGQGPKLLIQFQNNGVVDDSQLPKDRFSAERLKGVDSTLKIQPAKLEDSAVYLCASSLTSSGYEQYFGPGTRLTVT.

Only a few counts were recorded for this clonotype. The rearrangement uses TRBV11-2 and TRBJ2-7; 9 positions match TRBD1. The germline V gene has CDR1 SGHAT and CDR2 FQNNGV. CDR3 size: 15 residues. Trimming at V came to 2 bases and at J to 2 bases, leaving 4 bases not matched to a gene. Here the CDR3 DNA reads TGTGCCAGCAGCTTACTGACAGGGGGGACCTACGAGCAGTACTTC. Translation: CASSLLTGGTYEQYF.

This clonotype was detected many times. V is TRBV14 and J is TRBJ2-3, with 11 positions matching TRBD1. Germline V gene data show CDR1 as SGHDN and CDR2 as FVKESK. The ends lost 6 bases at V and 0 bases at J; junction bases unmatched: 5. There are 16 residues in the CDR3. The CDR3, as DNA: TGTGCCAGCAGTGCGGACAGGGGGCATAGCACAGATACGCAGTATTTT. This sequence encodes CASSADRGHSTDTQYF.

This clonotype has just a few counts. The chain combines TRBV6-1 with TRBJ2-1, with a possible D match to TRBD2 (5 bases). The CDR3 consists of 15 residues. The V gene's germline CDR1 is MNHNS and CDR2 SASEGT. V was cut by 6 bases and J by 6 bases, with 18 bases left in between. CDR3 coding DNA: TGTGCCAGCAGCCAACTAGTTAGCACAATCAATGAGCAGTTCTTC. It specifies CASSQLVSTINEQFF.

This chain links TRBV10-1 with TRBJ1-4; 7 bases align to TRBD1. This CDR3 is built from 14 residues. V gave up 3 bases and J gave up 8 bases; unmatched junction bases: 6. In germline, CDR1 is WNHNN, CDR2 SYGVQD (reference sequence). DNA of the CDR3: TGCGCCAGCAGTGATAAGGGGGCCGGAGAAAAACTGTTTTTT. Translated, it gives CASSDKGAGEKLFF.

V and J are TRBV2 and TRBJ1-5; 7 bases agree with TRBD1. The CDR3 contains 13 residues. In germline, CDR1 is SNHLY, CDR2 FYNNEI. J lost 4 bases, V lost 8 bases, and 5 bases had no gene match. As DNA, the CDR3 is TGTGCCAGCCGGACAGGCCCAAATCAGCCCCAGCATTTT. Its protein product is CASRTGPNQPQHF. Full variable domain (outside the CDR3, taken from reference TRBV2 and TRBJ1-5): EPEVTQTPSHQVTQMGQEVILRCVPISNHLYFYWYRQILGQKVEFLVSFYNNEISEKSEIFDDQFSVERPDGSNFTLKIRSTKLEDSAMYFCASRTGPNQPQHFGDGTRLSIL.

The chain has TRBV27 and TRBJ2-7; TRBD1 might be the D (5 bases). This CDR3 is 16 amino acids long. V lost 3 bases to trimming and J lost 2 bases, with 17 bases between them. Germline V gives CDR1 MNHEY, CDR2 SMNVEV (reference sequence). The CDR3 nucleotides are TGTGCCAGCAGTTTTGGGCAGGGTATACGGGCCTACGAGCAGTACTTC. This codes for CASSFGQGIRAYEQYF.

In this sample, this clonotype turned up many times. The J gene is TRBJ2-1, the V gene TRBV2, with 11 positions matching TRBD2. Germline trimming cut 6 bases from V and 6 bases from J; bases unmatched to any gene: 16. Germline assignment: CDR1 SNHLY and CDR2 FYNNEI. This CDR3 is built from 18 residues. The CDR3 here is CASRKTSGILGAGNEQFF. CDR3 DNA sequence: TGTGCCAGCAGAAAGACTAGCGGGATATTAGGAGCGGGCAATGAGCAGTTCTTC.

This clonotype turned up a few times. The rearrangement uses TRBV7-9 and TRBJ2-7; tentative D call: TRBD2 (6 bases). Between the trimmed V and J ends, which lost 5 bases and 6 bases, there was a span of 20 bases. The CDR3 runs to 15 residues. Germline assignment: CDR1 SEHNR and CDR2 FQNEAQ (reference sequence). The CDR3 sequence is CASSASRDFRGEQYF. CDR3 bases: TGTGCCAGCAGCGCGTCTCGGGACTTTCGAGGCGAGCAGTACTTC.

This clonotype was observed at least ten times. The rearrangement links TRBV7-9 to TRBJ2-7, with D tentatively TRBD1 (5 bases). Trimming removed 8 bases from V and 3 bases from J, with 23 bases in between. Germline V gene lookup returns CDR1 SEHNR and CDR2 FQNEAQ (reference sequence). The CDR3 is 16 amino acids. The CDR3 sequence is CASQRGGSRTNYEQYF. The CDR3 nucleotides are TGTGCCAGCCAAAGGGGTGGTTCTAGAACGAACTACGAGCAGTACTTC.

The CDR3 bases are TGTGCCAGCTCACTCCAGGGGGCAGAGCCCCAGCATTTT. Protein product: CASSLQGAEPQHF. This chain joins TRBV18 and TRBJ1-5; 8 nucleotides match TRBD1. The CDR3 is 13 residues long. The germline V gene has CDR1 KGHSH and CDR2 LQKENI. V lost 4 bases and J lost 8; bases outside the gene matches: 4.

In its sample, this clonotype was seen many times. The chain joins TRBV29-1 to TRBJ2-1; TRBD2 matches at 14 bases. The J segment lost 9 bases and the V segment lost 3 bases, leaving 13 bases of the junction unmatched. This CDR3 is built from 17 residues. Germline V CDR1 and CDR2: SQVTM, ANQGSEA. The CDR3 loop reads CSVESQGGLAGGGEQFF. The CDR3, as DNA: TGCAGCGTTGAGTCCCAGGGAGGACTAGCGGGAGGTGGTGAGCAGTTCTTC.

This clonotype was detected ten times or more. This chain links TRBV28 with TRBJ2-1, with D possibly TRBD2 on 5 matching bases. The germline V gene has CDR1 MDHEN and CDR2 SYDVKM. Trimming left V 5 bases short and J 8 bases short, with 19 bases between. This CDR3 has 15 amino acids. The CDR3 reads CASSPPVGNYDEQFF. For the CDR3, the DNA is TGTGCCAGCAGTCCGCCGGTCGGGAATTACGATGAGCAGTTCTTC.

This clonotype appeared many times. The chain recombines TRBV27 with TRBJ2-6; no definite D call. This CDR3 is 17 amino acids long. Trimming took off 6 bases at V and 1 base at J, with 16 bases between the two ends. The germline CDR1 and CDR2 sequences are MNHEY and SMNVEV (reference sequence). CDR3 loop: CASSLLRLRSGANVLTF. In DNA, the CDR3 is TGTGCCAGCAGCCTCCTCCGGTTAAGGTCTGGGGCCAACGTCCTGACTTTC.

Many counts were recorded for this clonotype. J is TRBJ1-4 and V is TRBV7-2, with D perhaps matching TRBD1 (6 bases). The CDR3 runs to 15 residues. Germline values: CDR1 SGHTA, CDR2 FQGNSA. V was pared by 4 bases and J by 11 bases, with 20 bases between. The CDR3 here is CASSSARGAQYKLFF. The CDR3 coding sequence is TGTGCCAGCAGCTCCGCAAGGGGGGCTCAATATAAACTGTTTTTT.

This clonotype appeared a few times. The rearrangement uses TRBV9 and TRBJ2-7; D perhaps matches TRBD2 (6 bases). Germline CDR1 and CDR2: SGDLS and YYNGEE. CDR3 length: 15 residues. Trimming removed 1 base at V and 5 bases at J, with 16 bases between. CDR3 bases: TGTGCCAGCAGCGTAATTGGCGGAGGCGGGGACGAGCAGTACTTC. Residues: CASSVIGGGGDEQYF.

This clonotype was seen at least ten times. The chain is built from TRBV27 and TRBJ2-7; D is uncertain. Germline loops: CDR1 MNHEY, CDR2 SMNVEV (reference sequence). The V end lost 1 base, the J end lost 3 bases, and 10 bases lay between the germline ends. This CDR3 region has 14 residues. Here the CDR3 DNA reads TGTGCCAGCAGTTTATTCCCCGGCAGCTACGAGCAGTACTTC. Its translation is CASSLFPGSYEQYF.

The chain uses TRBV28 and TRBJ1-2; the match to TRBD1 covers 8 bases. The CDR3 runs 13 residues. CDR1 and CDR2 (germline): MDHEN, SYDVKM. The J segment lost 8 bases and the V segment lost 5 bases, leaving 7 bases of the junction unmatched. CDR3 DNA: TGTGCCAGCAGTCCCGGGACAGGCTTGGGCTACACCTTC. Amino acids: CASSPGTGLGYTF.

The table lists this clonotype with many counts. The chain is built from TRBV6-2 or TRBV6-3 and TRBJ1-1, with a weak D call TRBD1 (5 bases). In germline, CDR1 is MNHEY, CDR2 SVGEGT. Trimming cost V 6 bases and J 5 bases, with 13 bases left between them. The CDR3 spans 13 residues. The CDR3 here is CASRPGTYTEAFF. The CDR3 DNA is TGTGCCAGCAGACCCGGGACGTATACTGAAGCTTTCTTT.

This sequence joins TRBV9 and TRBJ2-1; weak D call: TRBD1 (6 bases). The CDR3 is 15 amino acids. The V gene's germline CDR1 is SGDLS and CDR2 YYNGEE. V was trimmed by 1 base and J by 5 bases, leaving 13 bases between them. CDR3 sequence reads: CASSVQGLAHNEQFF. The CDR3 DNA reads as TGTGCCAGCAGCGTACAGGGGCTGGCCCACAATGAGCAGTTCTTC. Full variable domain (remainder filled in from reference TRBV9 and TRBJ2-1): DSGVTQTPKHLITATGQRVTLRCSPRSGDLSVYWYQQSLDQGLQFLIQYYNGEERAKGNILERFSAQQFPDLHSELNLSSLELGDSALYFCASSVQGLAHNEQFFGPGTRLTVL.

V usage is TRBV25-1 and J usage is TRBJ2-1; TRBD2 matches 7 bases. The germline V gene encodes CDR1 MGHDK and CDR2 SYGVNS. V trimming: 1 base; J trimming: 9 bases; junction bases outside the gene matches: 9. CDR3 length equals 15 residues. Here the CDR3 reads CASSELPSGEGEQFF. The CDR3 coding sequence is TGTGCCAGCAGTGAATTACCATCCGGGGAGGGTGAGCAGTTCTTC.

V is TRBV7-9 and J is TRBJ2-3; D may be TRBD2 (5 bases). The CDR3 sequence is 15 residues long. Trimming left V 5 bases short and J 5 bases short, with 17 bases between. Looked up from germline, CDR1 is SEHNR and CDR2 is FQNEAQ (reference sequence). CDR3 in amino acids: CASSPRWEHRDTQYF. In DNA form, the CDR3 reads TGTGCCAGCAGCCCAAGGTGGGAGCATAGAGATACGCAGTATTTT. The full variable domain, its missing parts supplied by reference TRBV7-9 and TRBJ2-3, is DTGVSQNPRHKITKRGQNVTFRCDPISEHNRLYWYRQTLGQGPEFLTYFQNEAQLEKSRLLSDRFSAERPKGSFSTLEIQRTEQGDSAMYLCASSPRWEHRDTQYFGPGTRLTVL.

The chain carries TRBV5-1 and TRBJ2-7, with 9 bases fitting TRBD1. Trimming at V came to 0 bases and at J to 2 bases, leaving 6 bases not matched to a gene. CDR1 is SGHRS, CDR2 YFSETQ, per germline. CDR3 length: 16 amino acids. CDR3 loop: CASSLGRQGVAYEQYF. CDR3 DNA sequence: TGCGCCAGCAGCTTGGGAAGACAGGGGGTTGCCTACGAGCAGTACTTC.